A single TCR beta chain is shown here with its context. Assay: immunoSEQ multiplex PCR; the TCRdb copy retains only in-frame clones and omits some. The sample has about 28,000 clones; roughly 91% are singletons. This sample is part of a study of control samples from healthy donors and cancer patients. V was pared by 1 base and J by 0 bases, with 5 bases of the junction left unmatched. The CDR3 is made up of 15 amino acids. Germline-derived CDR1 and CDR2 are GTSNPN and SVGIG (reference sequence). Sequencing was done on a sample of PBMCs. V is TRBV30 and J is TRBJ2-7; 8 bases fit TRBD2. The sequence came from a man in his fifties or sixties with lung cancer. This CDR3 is CAWSAAAGVSYEQYF. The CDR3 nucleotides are TGTGCCTGGAGTGCAGCAGCGGGGGTCTCCTACGAGCAGTACTTC. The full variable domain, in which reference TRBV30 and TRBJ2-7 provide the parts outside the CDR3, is SQTIHQWPATLVQPVGSPLSLECTVEGTSNPNLYWYRQAAGRGLQLLFYSVGIGQISSEVPQNLSASRPQDRQFILSSKKLLLSDSGFYLCAWSAAAGVSYEQYFGPGTRLTVT.